This T cell receptor beta chain was identified during a study of T cell responses to AZD1222 COVID-19 vaccine. Study findings and constraints: Unmutated variant regions are reportedly targeted by nearly half of spike-specific TCRs. In a largely white British group with more females than males, clonal diversity was possibly underestimated. CD4 TCRs associated with vaccination spanned spike, dominating at 160-218 and 743-854. The study found Spike-specific TCR breadth and depth rose after two AZD1222 doses.

The germline V gene encodes CDR1 MDHEN and CDR2 SYDVKM. V was clipped by 2 bases and J by 6 bases; unmatched bases: 6. The CDR3 runs to 14 residues. Using immunoSEQ multiplex PCR, the repertoire was profiled, and TCRdb retains in-frame clones only, with some absent. The repertoire has 170,000 or so clones, 75% to 90% of them found once; the top ten carry 2.6%. About this clone: Its antigen is undetermined.

The sequence derives from an adult in good health. The chain links TRBV28 to TRBJ1-2; TRBD1 matches at 7 bases. The sample consisted of peripheral blood, taken on day 0 of AZD1222 vaccination. DNA of the CDR3: TGTGCCAGCAGTTTAGATCTCAGGGGGAATGGCTACACCTTC. As protein: CASSLDLRGNGYTF.